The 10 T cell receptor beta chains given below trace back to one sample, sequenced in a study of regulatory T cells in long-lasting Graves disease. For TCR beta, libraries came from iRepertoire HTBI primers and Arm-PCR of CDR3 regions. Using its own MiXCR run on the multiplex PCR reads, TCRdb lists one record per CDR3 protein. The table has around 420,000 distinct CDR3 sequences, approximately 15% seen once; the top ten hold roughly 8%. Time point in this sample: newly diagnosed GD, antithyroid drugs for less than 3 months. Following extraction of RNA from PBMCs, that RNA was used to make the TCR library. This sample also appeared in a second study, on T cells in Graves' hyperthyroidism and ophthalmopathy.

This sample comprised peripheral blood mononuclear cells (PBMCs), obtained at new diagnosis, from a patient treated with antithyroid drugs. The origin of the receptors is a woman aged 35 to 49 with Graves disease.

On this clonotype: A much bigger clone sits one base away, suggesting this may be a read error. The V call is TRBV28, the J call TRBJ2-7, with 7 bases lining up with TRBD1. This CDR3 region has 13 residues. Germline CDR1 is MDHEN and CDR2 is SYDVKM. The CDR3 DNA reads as TGTGCCGGCAGTGTCCGGGACAGCTACGAGCAGTACTTC. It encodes CAGSVRDSYEQYF.

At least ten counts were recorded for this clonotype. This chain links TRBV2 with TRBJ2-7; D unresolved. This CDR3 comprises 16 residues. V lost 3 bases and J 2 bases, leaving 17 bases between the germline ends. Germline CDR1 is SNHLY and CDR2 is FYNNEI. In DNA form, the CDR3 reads TGTGCCAGCAGTGAGGTAATAATCTTCCACGCCTACGAGCAGTACTTC. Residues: CASSEVIIFHAYEQYF. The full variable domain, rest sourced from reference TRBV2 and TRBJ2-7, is EPEVTQTPSHQVTQMGQEVILRCVPISNHLYFYWYRQILGQKVEFLVSFYNNEISEKSEIFDDQFSVERPDGSNFTLKIRSTKLEDSAMYFCASSEVIIFHAYEQYFGPGTRLTVT.

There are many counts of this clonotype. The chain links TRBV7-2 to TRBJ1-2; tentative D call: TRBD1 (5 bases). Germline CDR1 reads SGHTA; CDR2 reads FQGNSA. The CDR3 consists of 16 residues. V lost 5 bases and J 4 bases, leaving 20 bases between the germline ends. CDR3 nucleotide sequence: TGTGCCAGCAGCCCAGGGCGGCGACCCAAACTCTATGGCTACACCTTC. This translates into CASSPGRRPKLYGYTF. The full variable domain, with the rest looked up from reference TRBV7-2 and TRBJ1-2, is GAGVSQSPSNKVTEKGKDVELRCDPISGHTALYWYRQSLGQGLEFLIYFQGNSAPDKSGLPSDRFSAERTGGSVSTLTIQRTQQEDSAVYLCASSPGRRPKLYGYTFGSGTRLTVV.

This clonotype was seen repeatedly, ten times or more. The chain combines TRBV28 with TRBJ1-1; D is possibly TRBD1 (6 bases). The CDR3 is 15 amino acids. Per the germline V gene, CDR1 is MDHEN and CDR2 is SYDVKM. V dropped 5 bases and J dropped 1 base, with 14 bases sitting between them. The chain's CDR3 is CASSPLDSKNTEAFF. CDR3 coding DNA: TGTGCCAGCAGTCCGCTGGACAGCAAGAACACTGAAGCTTTCTTT.

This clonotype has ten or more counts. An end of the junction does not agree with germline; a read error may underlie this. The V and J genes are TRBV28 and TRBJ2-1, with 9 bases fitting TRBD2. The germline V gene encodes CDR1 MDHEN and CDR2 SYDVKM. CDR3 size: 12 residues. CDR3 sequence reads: CASSPGASGIVF. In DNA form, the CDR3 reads TGTGCCAGCAGCCCCGGGGCTAGCGGGATCGTCTTC. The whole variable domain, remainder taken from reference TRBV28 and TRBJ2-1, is DVKVTQSSRYLVKRTGEKVFLECVQDMDHENMFWYRQDPGLGLRLIYFSYDVKMKEKGDIPEGYSVSREKKERFSLILESASTNQTSMYLCASSPGASGIVFGPGTRLTVL.

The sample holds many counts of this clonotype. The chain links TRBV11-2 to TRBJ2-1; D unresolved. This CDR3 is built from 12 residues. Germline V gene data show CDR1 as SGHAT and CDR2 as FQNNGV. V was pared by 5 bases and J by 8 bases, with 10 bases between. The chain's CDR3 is CASSPSGDEQFF. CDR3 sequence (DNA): TGTGCCAGCAGCCCCAGTGGCGATGAGCAGTTCTTC.

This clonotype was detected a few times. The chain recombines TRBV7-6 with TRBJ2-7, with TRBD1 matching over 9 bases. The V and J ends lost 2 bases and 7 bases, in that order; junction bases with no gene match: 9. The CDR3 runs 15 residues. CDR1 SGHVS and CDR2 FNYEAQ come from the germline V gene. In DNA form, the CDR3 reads TGTGCCAGCAGCTTAACGGGACAGGGTCTTTGGGAGCAGTACTTC. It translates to CASSLTGQGLWEQYF.

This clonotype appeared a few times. CDR3 in DNA: TGTGCCAGCAGCAGCTTAGCGGGAGGGCCCTCAAATGAGCAGTTCTTC. It is translated as CASSSLAGGPSNEQFF. V and J are TRBV14 and TRBJ2-1; 11 bases agree with TRBD2. The CDR3 covers 16 residues. CDR1 is SGHDN, CDR2 FVKESK, per germline. V lost 5 bases to trimming and J lost 7 bases; unmatched junction nucleotides: 10.

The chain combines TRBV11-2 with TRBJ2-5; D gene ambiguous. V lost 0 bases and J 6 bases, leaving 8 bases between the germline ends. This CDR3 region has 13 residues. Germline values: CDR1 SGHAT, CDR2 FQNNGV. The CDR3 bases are TGTGCCAGCAGCTTAGATATGGGTCAGACCCAGTACTTC. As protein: CASSLDMGQTQYF. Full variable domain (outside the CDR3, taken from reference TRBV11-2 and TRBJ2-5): EAGVAQSPRYKIIEKRQSVAFWCNPISGHATLYWYQQILGQGPKLLIQFQNNGVVDDSQLPKDRFSAERLKGVDSTLKIQPAKLEDSAVYLCASSLDMGQTQYFGPGTRLLVL.

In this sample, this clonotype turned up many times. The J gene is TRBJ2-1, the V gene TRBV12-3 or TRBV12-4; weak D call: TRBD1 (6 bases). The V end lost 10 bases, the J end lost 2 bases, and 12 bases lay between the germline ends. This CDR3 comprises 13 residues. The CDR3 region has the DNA TGTGCCATTAAACAGGGTCCCTACAATGAGCAGTTCTTC. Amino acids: CAIKQGPYNEQFF.